These T cell receptor beta chains were read from a single sample in a study of identical twins. Using its own MiXCR run on the 5' RACE reads, TCRdb lists one record per CDR3 protein. In the table there are fewer than 250,000 distinct CDR3 sequences, less than 8% of which are singletons. This same sample was also part of a study on yellow fever vaccine responses in identical twins.

The sample taken for sequencing was memory (CD45RO+) T cells sorted from blood. The receptors were gathered from a woman between 18 and 30 years old in good health. Each CDR3 is given with its conserved first and last residue. The D gene is left open where the match is weak. The size entry is marked missing in some rows and otherwise reads once, few, many or a size class.

TRBJ2-1 TRBD2 NA 13 TRBV6-1 TGTGCCAGCAGGGGACTAGCCCGCAATGAGCAGTTCTTC CASRGLARNEQFF
TRBJ1-3 NA many 12 TRBV29-1 TGCAGCGTTGCTACCTCTGGAAACACCATATATTTT CSVATSGNTIYF
TRBJ2-7 NA many 13 TRBV20-1 TGCAGTGCTACCCCCGGGGGGCTGTACGAGCAGTACTTC CSATPGGLYEQYF
TRBJ2-6 NA few 17 TRBV5-1 TGCGCCAGTCGGTATGGGCAAGTCACCTCTGGGGCCAACGTCCTGACTTTC CASRYGQVTSGANVLTF
TRBJ1-2 NA NA 14 TRBV6-1 TGTGCCAGCAGCAGAGCGCGCGGGACCCATGGCTACACCTTC CASSRARGTHGYTF
TRBJ2-2 NA few 16 TRBV12-3/TRBV12-4 TGTGCCAGCAGTCCCGACCCTGGAACGAACACCGGGGAGCTGTTTTTT CASSPDPGTNTGELFF
TRBJ2-4 NA few 15 TRBV28 TGTGCCAGCAGTTCGGAGTTTCTAGCCAAAAACATTCAGTACTTC CASSSEFLAKNIQYF
TRBJ2-5 NA NA 13 TRBV30 TGTGCCTGGAGTAGAGGGGAGTGGGAGACCCAGTACTTC CAWSRGEWETQYF
TRBJ1-1 TRBD1 few 12 TRBV7-2 TGTGCCAGCAGCTTAGTAAGGACAGGCGCTTTCTTT CASSLVRTGAFF
TRBJ1-5 NA many 13 TRBV5-1 TGCGCCAGCAGCTTGAGGTGGGATCAGCCCCAGCATTTT CASSLRWDQPQHF
TRBJ1-1 NA many 12 TRBV28 TGTGCCAGCAGTCCGTCTACCCATAGGGCTTTCTTT CASSPSTHRAFF
TRBJ1-2 NA few 13 TRBV6-2/TRBV6-3 TGTGCCAGCAGTTACAGCAGGGCTGATGGCTACACCTTC CASSYSRADGYTF
TRBJ2-7 TRBD2 NA 14 TRBV20-1 TGCAGTGTCCCGGGACTAGCTAGGGGTAACGAGCAGTACTTC CSVPGLARGNEQYF
TRBJ2-5 TRBD1 NA 16 TRBV5-6 TGTGCCAGCACCCAGGACAGGGGGCGATTGAAAGAGACCCAGTACTTC CASTQDRGRLKETQYF
TRBJ2-1 NA many 14 TRBV7-7 TGTGCTAGCAGCTTTAGGGTTAGGGGGTCTGAGCAGTTCTTC CASSFRVRGSEQFF
TRBJ2-3 NA many 13 TRBV6-4 TGTGCCAGCAGTGACATAGCCACAGATACGCAGTATTTT CASSDIATDTQYF